One sample yielded the 22 T cell receptor beta chains listed below, sequenced in a study of cytomegalovirus exposure and HLA in healthy donors. Primers for the PCR totalled 60 Vbeta and 13 Jbeta. Using immunoSEQ multiplex PCR, the repertoire was profiled, and TCRdb retains in-frame clones only, with some absent. Here the sample spans approximately 100,000 clones, about four fifths being singletons. The material sequenced was PBMCs. These receptors came from a middle-aged woman in good health and CMV-seronegative.

The V and J genes are TRBV15 and TRBJ1-5, with TRBD1 identical over 8 bases. Germline loops: CDR1 LNHNV, CDR2 YYDKDF (reference sequence). This CDR3 contains 17 residues. After removal of 4 bases from V and 2 bases from J, the junction contained 10 bases not matched to a gene. The CDR3 DNA follows: TGTGCCACCAGCATCAACCTCAGGGGGCCGGGCAATCAGCCCCAGCATTTT. Translation: CATSINLRGPGNQPQHF.

The CDR3 here is CASSANRQGGYGYTF. CDR3 nucleotides: TGTGCCAGCAGTGCGAACCGACAGGGAGGCTATGGCTACACCTTC. The chain is built from TRBV27 and TRBJ1-2, with 7 bases identical to TRBD1. Per germline, CDR1 MNHEY and CDR2 SMNVEV (reference sequence). The CDR3 has 15 amino acids. The trim removed 5 bases at V and 4 bases at J, leaving 10 bases unmatched.

This clone was picked up one time. V is TRBV5-1 and J is TRBJ2-5; TRBD2 agrees at 10 bases. The J call is in doubt because the DNA end fits TRBJ2-7 better. The CDR3 length is 15 residues. Germline CDR1 and CDR2: SGHRS and YFSETQ. The CDR3 nucleotides are TGCGCCAGCAGCTTCGGACTAGCGGAGACCTACGAGCAGTACTTC. This codes for CASSFGLAETYEQYF.

The chain uses TRBV2 and TRBJ1-1, with 7 bases identical to TRBD1. CDR1 SNHLY and CDR2 FYNNEI come from the germline V gene. CDR3 length: 13 amino acids. The J segment lost 1 base and the V segment lost 6 bases, leaving 2 bases of the junction unmatched. CDR3 residues: CASRQGRNTEAFF. As DNA, the CDR3 is TGTGCCAGCAGACAGGGGCGGAACACTGAAGCTTTCTTT.

This clone turned up a few times. The chain couples TRBV25-1 to TRBJ1-3; D gene uncertain. Germline CDR1 MGHDK, CDR2 SYGVNS. The germline V and J ends were trimmed by 3 bases and 0 bases, with 12 bases remaining between them. The length of the CDR3 is 16 residues. The CDR3 reads CASSDSALSSGNTIYF. The CDR3 bases are TGTGCCAGCAGTGACAGCGCACTGAGCTCTGGAAACACCATATATTTT.

The V and J genes are TRBV9 and TRBJ1-1, with TRBD1 matching over 8 bases. The CDR3 runs to 14 residues. Per the germline V gene, CDR1 is SGDLS and CDR2 is YYNGEE. V lost 4 bases and J lost 4; bases outside the gene matches: 6. The CDR3 loop is CASSTAGGPTEAFF. As DNA, the CDR3 is TGTGCCAGCAGCACCGCAGGGGGCCCCACTGAAGCTTTCTTT.

In the case of this clone: The junction departs from germline at one end; a sequencing error may be responsible. The chain couples TRBV7-7 to TRBJ1-5; no firm D call. Germline V gene data show CDR1 as SSHAT and CDR2 as FNYEAQ (reference sequence). The length of the CDR3 is 15 residues. CDR3 in amino acids: CASSHEDTGNQPQHF. In DNA form, the CDR3 reads TGTGCTAGCAGCCATGAGGATACGGGCAATCAGCCCCAGCATTTT.

The V call is TRBV11-3, the J call TRBJ2-1; TRBD1 matches at 7 bases. V trimming: 3 bases; J trimming: 1 base; junction bases outside the gene matches: 3. CDR3 length: 15 amino acids. Germline loops: CDR1 SGHNT, CDR2 YENEEA. The CDR3 sequence is CASSFAGGSYNEQFF. DNA for the CDR3: TGTGCCAGCAGCTTCGCAGGGGGTTCCTACAATGAGCAGTTCTTC. Combining the CDR3 with reference TRBV11-3 and TRBJ2-1 gives the whole variable domain EAGVVQSPRYKIIEKKQPVAFWCNPISGHNTLYWYLQNLGQGPELLIRYENEEAVDDSQLPKDRFSAERLKGVDSTLKIQPAELGDSAVYLCASSFAGGSYNEQFFGPGTRLTVL.

The rearrangement joins TRBV7-2 to TRBJ1-4, with TRBD1 matching over 8 bases. The CDR3 is 13 residues long. CDR1 is SGHTA, CDR2 FQGNSA, per germline. J lost 7 bases, V lost 6 bases, and 4 bases had no gene match. For the CDR3, the DNA is TGTGCCAGCAGACAGGGGGGGACTGAAAAACTGTTTTTT. This gives the protein CASRQGGTEKLFF.

CDR3 nucleotide sequence: TGTGCCAGCAAGCTGACGAACACCGGGGAGCTGTTTTTT. It encodes CASKLTNTGELFF. The chain recombines TRBV2 with TRBJ2-2; no clear D. The germline CDR1 and CDR2 sequences are SNHLY and FYNNEI. V was pared by 7 bases and J by 0 bases, with 6 bases between. This CDR3 has 13 amino acids.

This clone is a singleton in its sample. The chain links TRBV4-2 to TRBJ1-2; 8 bases line up with TRBD1. With V trimmed by 0 bases and J by 4 bases, 10 bases remained unmatched. There are 17 residues in the CDR3. Germline values: CDR1 LGHNA, CDR2 YNFKEQ. The chain's CDR3 is CASSQDLQGANRYGYTF. As DNA, the CDR3 is TGTGCCAGCAGCCAAGATCTGCAGGGGGCGAATCGCTATGGCTACACCTTC.

The genes are TRBV7-9 and TRBJ2-1; tentatively, D is TRBD2 (6 bases). CDR3 length equals 14 residues. Per germline, CDR1 SEHNR and CDR2 FQNEAQ (reference sequence). Deletions cut 3 bases from V and 8 bases from J, with 14 bases between. The CDR3 loop reads CASSFRDLNYEQFF. DNA of the CDR3: TGTGCCAGCAGCTTCCGGGACTTAAACTATGAGCAGTTCTTC.

The chain uses TRBV6-5 and TRBJ2-7; TRBD1 matches 8 bases. Germline V gives CDR1 MNHEY, CDR2 SVGAGI. V lost 2 bases, J lost 6 bases, and 9 bases stayed unmatched. The CDR3 has 15 residues. CDR3 bases: TGTGCCAGCAGTTACGCGGCGACAGGGGTGGGCGAGCAGTACTTC. Amino acids: CASSYAATGVGEQYF.

A single count supports this clone. CDR3 nucleotide sequence: TGTGCCAGCAGAGGGACTAGCTCTGGGAACAATGAGCAGTTCTTC. It encodes CASRGTSSGNNEQFF. The rearrangement joins TRBV6-5 to TRBJ2-1; 9 positions match TRBD2. Germline assignment: CDR1 MNHEY and CDR2 SVGAGI. The CDR3 is 15 residues long. The trim removed 6 bases at V and 5 bases at J, leaving 8 bases unmatched.

V gene TRBV4-2 combines with J gene TRBJ1-5; D is uncertain. Germline V gene sequence: CDR1 LGHNA, CDR2 YNFKEQ. The CDR3 sequence is 14 residues long. Between the trimmed V and J ends, which lost 0 bases and 4 bases, there was a span of 7 bases. The DNA of the CDR3 is TGTGCCAGCAGCCAAGAAATCCTTAATCAGCCCCAGCATTTT. Translation: CASSQEILNQPQHF.

The CDR3 here is CAWSVYRSQETQYF. CDR3 DNA: TGTGCCTGGAGTGTATACAGGTCCCAAGAGACCCAGTACTTC. The V gene is TRBV30, the J gene TRBJ2-5, with D maybe TRBD1 (5 bases). The CDR3 extends over 14 amino acids. With 0 bases removed from V and 1 base from J, the gap between germline ends came to 9 bases. Per the germline V gene, CDR1 is GTSNPN and CDR2 is SVGIG (reference sequence).

This chain connects TRBV7-2 to TRBJ2-3; a possible D gene is TRBD2 (6 bases). CDR1 and CDR2 from the germline V gene are SGHTA and FQGNSA. The CDR3 sequence is 15 residues long. V was cut by 5 bases and J by 2 bases, with 14 bases left in between. The CDR3 sequence: CASSPGGLTTDTQYF. The CDR3, as DNA: TGTGCCAGCAGCCCCGGTGGACTAACCACAGATACGCAGTATTTT.

V and J are TRBV25-1 and TRBJ2-7; TRBD2 agrees at 8 bases. CDR1 is MGHDK and CDR2 is SYGVNS in the germline V gene. CDR3 length: 15 amino acids. The trim removed 2 bases at V and 1 base at J, leaving 4 bases unmatched. This CDR3 reads CASSEIGGRSYEQYF. CDR3 nucleotide sequence: TGTGCCAGCAGTGAAATCGGCGGGAGGTCCTACGAGCAGTACTTC.

This chain joins TRBV4-2 and TRBJ2-7; 11 bases are shared with TRBD2. The CDR3 length is 16 residues. Germline V gene data show CDR1 as LGHNA and CDR2 as YNFKEQ. After removal of 3 bases from V and 6 bases from J, the junction contained 10 bases not matched to a gene. The CDR3 sequence: CASSQELTSGGGEQYF. DNA of the CDR3: TGTGCCAGCAGCCAGGAACTAACTAGCGGGGGAGGCGAGCAGTACTTC.

The chain has TRBV28 and TRBJ2-2, with 8 bases that match TRBD2. Unmatched junction bases numbered 14, after V lost 7 bases and J lost 7 bases. The CDR3 extends over 16 amino acids. Germline-derived CDR1 and CDR2 are MDHEN and SYDVKM. CDR3 loop: CASTPEAGGGIGELFF. The CDR3 nucleotides read TGTGCCAGCACCCCGGAGGCGGGAGGTGGGATCGGGGAGCTGTTTTTT.

V usage is TRBV7-9 and J usage is TRBJ2-2; 7 bases are shared with TRBD1. The V and J ends lost 4 bases and 0 bases, in that order; junction bases with no gene match: 8. The germline gives CDR1 SEHNR, CDR2 FQNEAQ (reference sequence). The CDR3 has 17 amino acids. The CDR3 loop reads CASSSPPGTANTGELFF. DNA of the CDR3: TGTGCCAGCAGCTCCCCCCCCGGGACAGCGAACACCGGGGAGCTGTTTTTT.

The chain employs TRBV6-1 and TRBJ2-7; 7 bases are a match to TRBD2. V lost 6 bases and J lost 2; bases outside the gene matches: 7. Germline V gives CDR1 MNHNS, CDR2 SASEGT. This CDR3 has 14 amino acids. In DNA form, the CDR3 reads TGTGCCAGCAGCCCGTCTAGCGGTACCTACGAGCAGTACTTC. It is translated as CASSPSSGTYEQYF.